This entry concerns a single T cell receptor (beta chain). Sequencing used immunoSEQ multiplex PCR; TCRdb keeps in-frame clones, though not all of them. The sample includes some 67,000 clones, roughly 76% seen only once; the top ten take approximately 4.8%. Germline-derived CDR1 and CDR2 are SQVTM and ANQGSEA. The CDR3 sequence is 15 residues long. V gave up 6 bases and J gave up 0 bases; unmatched junction bases: 8. This record belongs to a study of memory CD4+ T cells and cytomegalovirus serostatus. Study background: Of the healthy Belgian adults, under 10 were CMV seropositive and 20 to 30 seronegative.

The sort gate was single viable CD3+CD4+CD8-CD45RO+ cells for memory CD4+ T cells. Total CD4+ T cells were enriched by CD4 positive selection. The material sequenced was memory CD4+ T cells from blood. This sequence originates from an adult in good health and CMV-seropositive. The chain combines TRBV29-1 with TRBJ1-1; TRBD1 agrees at 9 bases. The CDR3 bases are TGCAGCGTAGAAATCGGACAGGGGCTGAACACTGAAGCTTTCTTT. Translation: CSVEIGQGLNTEAFF.